The rows below give T cell receptor beta chains drawn from one sample of a study of response to subunit inactivated influenza vaccine. One entry per CDR3 protein results from TCRdb running MiXCR on the RT-PCR reads. This table has about 520,000 distinct CDR3 sequences, approximately 7.3% appearing once. This sample comprised PBMCs from blood, obtained roughly 24 months after vaccination. Receptors originate from a man between 50 and 69 years old who received an inactivated influenza vaccine. CDR3s include the opening cysteine and the closing phenylalanine or tryptophan. Each record gives: J gene, clone size, V gene, D gene, CDR3 protein, CDR3 DNA. A D gene is named only where the DNA matches it firmly. Clone size is not always given. Where it is, it says once, few, many or a class for expanded clones.

TRBJ1-1 few TRBV11-2 TRBD1 CASSPSWDSNTEAFF TGTGCCAGCAGCCCCTCGTGGGACAGCAACACTGAAGCTTTCTTT
TRBJ2-2 - TRBV16 - CASSHGGGELFF TGTGCCAGCAGCCACGGAGGTGGGGAGCTGTTTTTT
TRBJ2-1 - TRBV10-3 - CAIRDSNYNEQFF TGTGCCATCCGGGACTCGAACTACAATGAGCAGTTCTTC
TRBJ2-1 many TRBV20-1 - CSARVQGPRNEQFF TGCAGTGCTAGAGTACAGGGCCCCCGCAATGAGCAGTTCTTC
TRBJ2-3 many TRBV6-5 - CASSYSSGTDTQYF TGTGCCAGCAGTTACTCTAGCGGCACAGATACGCAGTATTTT
TRBJ1-5 few TRBV12-3/TRBV12-4 TRBD1 CASSIDRAQPQHF TGTGCCAGCAGCATAGACAGGGCTCAGCCCCAGCATTTT
TRBJ1-1 few TRBV12-3/TRBV12-4 TRBD1 CASSSRTGGVEAFF TGTGCCAGCAGTTCTCGGACAGGAGGAGTTGAAGCTTTCTTT
TRBJ2-1 - TRBV7-3 - CASSLIRDVYNEQFF TGTGCCAGCAGCTTAATAAGGGATGTCTACAATGAGCAGTTCTTC
TRBJ2-1 few TRBV3-1 TRBD1 CASSHGQGAGSGRNEQFF TGTGCCAGCAGCCACGGACAGGGGGCAGGTTCGGGGCGCAATGAGCAGTTCTTC
TRBJ2-1 - TRBV24-1 TRBD1 CATSDLAAGGSTEQFF TGTGCCACCAGTGATTTGGCGGCAGGGGGTTCTACTGAGCAGTTCTTC
TRBJ2-3 many TRBV20-1 - CSARRQWPDTQYF TGCAGTGCTCGTCGGCAGTGGCCAGATACGCAGTATTTT
TRBJ2-7 many TRBV5-5 - CASSLAGLQTYEQYF TGTGCCAGCAGCTTGGCCGGGCTACAAACCTACGAGCAGTACTTC
TRBJ1-5 - TRBV29-1 - CSVRYSSGNQPQHF TGCAGCGTCAGATACTCCTCAGGAAATCAGCCCCAGCATTTT
TRBJ2-7 many TRBV7-2 - CASSLQYSSYEQYF TGTGCCAGCAGCTTACAATACAGCTCCTACGAGCAGTACTTC
TRBJ2-3 few TRBV5-1 TRBD2 CASSALTSGGSTDTQYF TGCGCCAGCAGCGCGCTAACTAGCGGGGGGTCCACAGATACGCAGTATTTT
TRBJ2-5 many TRBV18 - CASSPPAGPGETQYF TGTGCCAGCTCACCACCTGCCGGCCCCGGAGAGACCCAGTACTTC
TRBJ1-1 few TRBV4-1 TRBD1 CASSPATGGAGVGTEAFF TGCGCCAGCAGCCCGGCTACAGGGGGCGCGGGTGTTGGGACTGAAGCTTTCTTT
TRBJ1-2 - TRBV20-1 TRBD1 CSAHRQGLGHGYTF TGCAGTGCTCACCGACAGGGGTTGGGCCATGGCTACACCTTC
TRBJ2-7 many TRBV5-6 - CASSLTGPYEQYF TGTGCCAGCAGCTTGACAGGTCCCTACGAGCAGTACTTC
TRBJ1-2 - TRBV6-2/TRBV6-3 TRBD1 CASSYPERTGGYTF TGTGCCAGCAGTTACCCAGAGCGGACAGGGGGCTACACCTTC
TRBJ2-5 many TRBV13 - CASSFPRETTQYF TGTGCCAGCAGCTTCCCCAGGGAGACGACCCAGTACTTC
TRBJ1-1 few TRBV5-1 TRBD1 CASSVSGTGREAFF TGCGCCAGCAGCGTTTCCGGGACAGGCCGTGAAGCTTTCTTT
TRBJ2-3 few TRBV7-8 - CASSQRRLSTDTQYF TGTGCCAGCAGCCAAAGGCGGTTAAGCACAGATACGCAGTATTTT
TRBJ2-7 few TRBV6-5 - CASSYEGRGFVYEQYF TGTGCCAGCAGTTACGAGGGACGGGGTTTTGTCTACGAGCAGTACTTC
TRBJ2-5 - TRBV5-4 - CASSFEQGLQETQYF TGTGCCAGCAGCTTTGAACAGGGATTGCAGGAGACCCAGTACTTC
TRBJ2-5 many TRBV7-3 TRBD1 CASSFDRAKQETQYF TGTGCCAGCAGCTTTGACAGGGCAAAGCAAGAGACCCAGTACTTC
TRBJ2-1 few TRBV6-5 TRBD2 CASSYLAGGGNEQFF TGTGCCAGCAGTTACTTGGCGGGAGGGGGCAATGAGCAGTTCTTC
TRBJ2-5 few TRBV24-1 - CATSDSGGLETQYF TGTGCCACCAGTGATTCTGGGGGTTTGGAGACCCAGTACTTC
TRBJ1-5 many TRBV6-5 - CASSYGYPEGEPQHF TGTGCCAGCAGTTACGGCTATCCCGAAGGTGAGCCCCAGCATTTT
TRBJ2-1 many TRBV14 TRBD2 CASSQAIRLAGFTYNEQFF TGTGCCAGCAGCCAAGCGATCCGACTAGCGGGTTTTACCTACAATGAGCAGTTCTTC
TRBJ2-1 - TRBV5-1 TRBD2 CASSFSSGGGNEQFF TGCGCCAGCAGCTTTAGTAGCGGGGGTGGAAATGAGCAGTTCTTC
TRBJ2-3 - TRBV20-1 - CSAIRFTDTQYF TGCAGTGCTATTAGATTCACAGATACGCAGTATTTT
TRBJ2-7 few TRBV12-3/TRBV12-4 - CASSAGTHSYEQYF TGTGCCAGCAGTGCCGGGACCCACTCCTACGAGCAGTACTTC
TRBJ1-2 many TRBV7-2 - CASSLGSVNGYTF TGTGCCAGCAGCTTAGGGTCAGTGAATGGCTACACCTTC
TRBJ2-5 - TRBV18 - CASSPPLQIVQETQYF TGTGCCAGCTCACCACCGTTGCAGATAGTCCAAGAGACCCAGTACTTC
TRBJ2-1 - TRBV7-9 TRBD2 CASSSPGLAGNNEQFF TGTGCCAGCAGCTCACCGGGATTAGCGGGGAACAATGAGCAGTTCTTC
TRBJ2-5 few TRBV5-4 TRBD1 CASSPPGQQETQYF TGTGCCAGCAGCCCTCCGGGACAGCAAGAGACCCAGTACTTC
TRBJ1-2 few TRBV7-2 TRBD1 CASSLARDRGHGYTF TGTGCCAGCAGCTTAGCGCGGGACAGGGGGCATGGCTACACCTTC
TRBJ2-1 few TRBV7-8 - CASSKNYNEQFF TGTGCCAGCAGCAAAAACTACAATGAGCAGTTCTTC
TRBJ1-1 - TRBV7-2 TRBD1 CASSLVDRAEDTEAFF TGTGCCAGCAGCTTAGTGGACAGGGCCGAAGACACTGAAGCTTTCTTT
TRBJ2-1 - TRBV6-2/TRBV6-3 - CASSSLGTGGGEQFF TGTGCCAGCAGTTCACTAGGGACCGGAGGCGGTGAGCAGTTCTTC
TRBJ1-2 few TRBV21-1 - CASVSTGPTAYGYTF TGTGCCAGCGTTTCGACAGGCCCCACAGCCTATGGCTACACCTTC
TRBJ2-3 - TRBV5-1 - CASSRTTTSTDTQYF TGCGCCAGCAGCCGGACTACTACTAGCACAGATACGCAGTATTTT
TRBJ1-1 few TRBV29-1 TRBD1 CSAGSRGDTEAFF TGCAGCGCTGGGTCCAGGGGGGACACTGAAGCTTTCTTT
TRBJ2-7 - TRBV20-1 TRBD1 CSALDRGHTRYEQYF TGCAGTGCATTAGACAGGGGCCACACCCGCTACGAGCAGTACTTC
TRBJ2-7 many TRBV27 - CASSFSGPYEQYF TGTGCCAGCAGTTTCTCAGGCCCCTACGAGCAGTACTTC
TRBJ1-1 few TRBV5-1 - CASSNPGHWNTEAFF TGCGCCAGCTCGAACCCAGGCCACTGGAACACTGAAGCTTTCTTT
TRBJ2-1 few TRBV4-3 - CASSRGSEEQFF TGCGCCAGCAGCCGCGGTTCTGAAGAGCAGTTCTTC
TRBJ2-7 - TRBV7-9 - CASSSALAAPYEQYF TGTGCCAGCAGCTCCGCGTTGGCTGCCCCCTACGAGCAGTACTTC
TRBJ2-1 - TRBV20-1 TRBD2 CSAYGTSGGFNEQFF TGCAGTGCTTATGGGACTAGCGGGGGATTCAATGAGCAGTTCTTC
TRBJ2-7 many TRBV4-2 - CASSPSEGGLFEQYF TGTGCCAGCAGCCCATCAGAGGGGGGGCTCTTCGAGCAGTACTTC
TRBJ1-1 many TRBV30 - CAWRGSQGPFEAFF TGTGCCTGGAGAGGGAGTCAGGGGCCGTTTGAAGCTTTCTTT
TRBJ1-2 many TRBV5-6 - CASSSGTEGYTF TGTGCCAGCAGCTCCGGGACGGAGGGCTACACCTTC
TRBJ1-3 - TRBV7-6 TRBD1 CASSLETGTGSGNTIYF TGTGCCAGCAGCTTAGAAACCGGGACAGGGTCTGGAAACACCATATATTTT
TRBJ1-5 - TRBV7-2 - CASSLESGLGNQPQHF TGTGCCAGCAGCTTAGAGTCAGGCCTTGGCAATCAGCCCCAGCATTTT
TRBJ2-3 many TRBV6-2/TRBV6-3 TRBD2 CASSYLGLAERTDTQYF TGTGCCAGCAGTTACCTCGGACTAGCGGAGCGCACAGATACGCAGTATTTT
TRBJ2-1 few TRBV20-1 - CSARRDLDGEQFF TGCAGTGCTAGAAGGGATCTCGACGGTGAGCAGTTCTTC
TRBJ2-5 few TRBV10-3 - CAIRREADEETQYF TGTGCCATCAGGAGGGAGGCAGACGAAGAGACCCAGTACTTC
TRBJ2-7 many TRBV5-1 TRBD1 CASSFGQGSYEQYF TGCGCCAGCAGCTTTGGACAGGGTTCCTACGAGCAGTACTTC